This TCR beta chain appears in the sequencing data of a study of CD8 T cells in ankylosing spondylitis. V shed 9 bases and J shed 4 bases, with 12 bases lying between them. CDR3 length: 12 residues. Per the germline V gene, CDR1 is KGHSH and CDR2 is LQKENI. On this clonotype: Its matching antigen is unknown.

Study-level findings and limits: Matched synovial fluid from ankylosing spondylitis patients was reported to be enriched for disease-linked clones. Earlier studies detected some motif variants in reactive arthritis synovial fluid and blood.

The authors made TCR beta libraries by quantitative 5'-RACE with molecular barcodes. TCRdb used MiXCR to reprocess the 5' RACE reads, holding one entry per CDR3 protein. This sample has 300,000 to 350,000 distinct CDR3 sequences, with roughly 14% found just once. The genes are TRBV18 and TRBJ1-1, with D possibly TRBD1 on 6 matching bases. Material for sequencing was blood, either unsorted or a sorted T cell fraction (not recorded which). This receptor was obtained from a male donor with ankylosing spondylitis or in good health (not recorded which). Here the CDR3 DNA reads TGTGCCAGTCACAGGGAGACCACTGAAGCTTTCTTT. This sequence encodes CASHRETTEAFF.